Listed here is a single T cell receptor (beta chain). Its antigen is still unknown. The donors were in the 120-subject validation cohort; that cohort was separate from the roughly 620-subject first cohort. Sequenced by immunoSEQ multiplex PCR; TCRdb stores in-frame clones only, minus some. This table has 150,000 to 200,000 clones, 84% appearing once. This entry is derived from a study of cytomegalovirus exposure and HLA in healthy donors. Germline V gene lookup returns CDR1 SGHTA and CDR2 FQGNSA. Trimming left V 7 bases short and J 2 bases short, with 13 bases between. The CDR3 is made up of 14 amino acids. Points from the study as a whole: Cytomegalovirus-associated TCR beta chains were listed, numbering approximately 150.

The clonotype originates from a young woman in good health and CMV-seropositive. Sequenced input: PBMCs. This sequence joins TRBV7-2 and TRBJ2-3; possible D gene TRBD2, 7 bases. The CDR3 nucleotides are TGTGCCAGCACCCGAGGGGGGGTCACAGATACGCAGTATTTT. This sequence encodes CASTRGGVTDTQYF.